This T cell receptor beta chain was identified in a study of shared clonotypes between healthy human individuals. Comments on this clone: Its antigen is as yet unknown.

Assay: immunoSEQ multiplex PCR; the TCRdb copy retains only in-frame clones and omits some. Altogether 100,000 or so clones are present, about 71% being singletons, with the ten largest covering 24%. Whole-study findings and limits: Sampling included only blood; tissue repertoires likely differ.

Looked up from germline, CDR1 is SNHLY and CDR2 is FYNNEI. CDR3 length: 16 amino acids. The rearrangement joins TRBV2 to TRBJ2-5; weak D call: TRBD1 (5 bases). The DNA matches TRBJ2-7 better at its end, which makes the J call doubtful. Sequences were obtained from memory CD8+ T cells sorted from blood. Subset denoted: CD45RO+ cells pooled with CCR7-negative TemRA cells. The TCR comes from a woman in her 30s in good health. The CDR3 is CASSDLGREITYEQYF. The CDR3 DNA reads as TGTGCCAGCAGTGACTTGGGCAGGGAAATCACCTACGAGCAGTACTTC.